This T cell receptor (beta chain) was found in a study of shared clonotypes between healthy human individuals. This clone occurred a few times. The CDR3 loop spans 14 amino acids. The V segment lost 6 bases and the J segment 7 bases; nucleotides outside the gene matches: 7. Germline V lookup: CDR1 ENHRY, CDR2 SYGVKD. This table comes from immunoSEQ multiplex PCR, and its TCRdb copy is limited to in-frame clones, with some not included. The table includes about 730,000 clones, roughly 72% detected once. Sequenced material: memory CD4+ T cells sorted from blood. Subset of the sample: CD45RA-negative fraction. The rearrangement links TRBV10-3 to TRBJ2-1, with 9 bases fitting TRBD2. The sequence came from a woman in her 30s in good health. The CDR3: CAISGRLAANEQFF. The CDR3 nucleotides are TGTGCCATCAGCGGGCGACTAGCGGCTAATGAGCAGTTCTTC.